Presented here are 10 T cell receptor gamma chains from one specimen sequenced in a study of Vδ1+ human thymocytes. Whole-study results and caveats: Highly polyclonal TRG and TRD repertoires with Gaussian CDR3 length distributions appeared in thymus.

Their cognate antigens are unknown. Extracted RNA was reverse transcribed into cDNA. Pooled V-gene forward primers with one constant-region reverse primer generated the CDR3 amplicons by multiplex PCR. TCRdb reapplied CATT to the multiplex PCR reads. The table lists about 36,000 gamma-chain clones, roughly 21% of them singletons. The sequenced sample consisted of Vdelta1+ gamma-delta thymocytes from the thymus. The subset: FACS-sorted CD3+ TCRalphabeta- TCRVdelta1+ TCRVdelta2- thymocytes. The receptors derive from a girl in the first two years of life who had congenital heart surgery.

Details on this clone: The same CDR3 also results from other DNA sequences found in this sample. V gene TRGV3 combines with J gene TRGJ1 or TRGJ2. V was clipped by 0 bases and J by 6 bases; unmatched bases: 8. Germline values: CDR1 VTNTFY, CDR2 YDVSTARD (reference sequence). The CDR3 spans 14 residues. In DNA, the CDR3 is TGTGCCACCTGGGACAGGCCTGGTCGTTATAAGAAACTCTTT. It translates to CATWDRPGRYKKLF.

This chain connects TRGV8 to TRGJ1 or TRGJ2. With V trimmed by 2 bases and J by 11 bases, 6 bases remained unmatched. CDR1 is VENAVY and CDR2 is YDSYNSRV in the germline V gene. The CDR3 sequence is 11 residues long. This CDR3 reads CATWDMVEKLF. CDR3 nucleotides: TGTGCCACCTGGGATATGGTTGAGAAACTCTTT.

Notes on this clone: Additional DNA sequences in this sample encode the identical CDR3. The chain is built from TRGV9 and TRGJP2. Germline CDR1 reads GITISATS; CDR2 reads ISYDGTV (reference sequence). The CDR3 consists of 15 residues. With V trimmed by 4 bases and J by 0 bases, 5 bases remained unmatched. CDR3 nucleotides: TGTGCCTTGTGGGAACTGTATAGTAGTGATTGGATCAAGACGTTT. This encodes CALWELYSSDWIKTF.

The chain employs TRGV3 and TRGJ1 or TRGJ2. CDR1 is VTNTFY and CDR2 is YDVSTARD in the germline V gene (reference sequence). This CDR3 contains 16 residues. J lost 3 bases, V lost 0 bases, and 11 bases had no gene match. CDR3 amino acids: CATWDRPINPYYKKLF. The CDR3, as DNA: TGTGCCACCTGGGACAGGCCAATTAACCCTTATTATAAGAAACTCTTT.

The rearrangement links TRGV9 to TRGJ1 or TRGJ2. Germline loops: CDR1 GITISATS, CDR2 ISYDGTV (reference sequence). The CDR3 has 15 amino acids. The V segment lost 6 bases and the J segment 1 base; nucleotides outside the gene matches: 12. This CDR3 reads CALWRGSENYYKKLF. In DNA form, the CDR3 reads TGTGCCTTGTGGAGGGGCTCGGAAAATTATTATAAGAAACTCTTT.

In regard to this clone: The identical CDR3 is also encoded by other nucleotide sequences in the sample. The gene calls are TRGV3 and TRGJ1 or TRGJ2. The junction had 5 bases not matched to a gene; V was cut back by 0 bases and J by 3 bases. The CDR3 contains 14 residues. From germline, CDR1 is VTNTFY and CDR2 YDVSTARD (reference sequence). In nucleotides, the CDR3 is TGTGCCACCTGGGACAGGCGAGGTTATTATAAGAAACTCTTT. Translating it yields CATWDRRGYYKKLF.

The V and J genes are TRGV3 and TRGJ1 or TRGJ2. V shed 0 bases and J 10 bases; nucleotides not matched to a gene: 6. The CDR3 totals 12 residues. In germline, CDR1 is VTNTFY, CDR2 YDVSTARD (reference sequence). The DNA of the CDR3 is TGTGCCACCTGGGACAGGATCGGCAAGAAACTCTTT. It translates to CATWDRIGKKLF.

This clone has only a few counts. The genes are TRGV2 and TRGJ1 or TRGJ2. J lost 5 bases, V lost 3 bases, and 7 bases had no gene match. The germline V gene encodes CDR1 EGSNGY and CDR2 YDSYNSKV. This CDR3 contains 13 residues. The CDR3 region is CATWDSRHYKKLF. The CDR3 nucleotides are TGTGCCACCTGGGACAGCCGTCATTATAAGAAACTCTTT.

This rearrangement joins TRGV9 to TRGJ1 or TRGJ2. Germline CDR1 is GITISATS and CDR2 is ISYDGTV (reference sequence). This CDR3 region has 14 residues. J gave up 7 bases and V 2 bases, and 11 bases lay outside the gene matches. CDR3 region: CALWEAKWRYKKLF. In DNA form, the CDR3 reads TGTGCCTTGTGGGAGGCCAAATGGCGATATAAGAAACTCTTT.

In regard to this clone: Possible read error: a much larger clone is one base away. This sample includes further DNA sequences coding for the same CDR3. The chain uses TRGV9 and TRGJP2. Germline V gene sequence: CDR1 GITISATS, CDR2 ISYDGTV (reference sequence). The CDR3 runs to 15 residues. With 0 bases clipped from V and 3 bases from J, the junction kept 4 bases outside the gene matches. The CDR3 sequence: CALWEVRGSDWIKTF. The CDR3 nucleotides read TGTGCCTTGTGGGAGGTGAGGGGTAGTGATTGGATCAAGACGTTT.